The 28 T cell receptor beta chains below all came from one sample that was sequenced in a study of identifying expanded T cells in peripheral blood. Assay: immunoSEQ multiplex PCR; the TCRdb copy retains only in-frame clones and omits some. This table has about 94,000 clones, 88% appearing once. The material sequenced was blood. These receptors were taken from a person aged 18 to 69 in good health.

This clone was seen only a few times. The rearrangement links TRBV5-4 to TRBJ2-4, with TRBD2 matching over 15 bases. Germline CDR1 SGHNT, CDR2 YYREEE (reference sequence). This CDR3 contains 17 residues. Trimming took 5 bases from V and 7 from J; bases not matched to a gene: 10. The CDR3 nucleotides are TGTGCCAGCAGTACCGGGACTAGCGGGAGGATGCCGAACATTCAGTACTTC. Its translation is CASSTGTSGRMPNIQYF.

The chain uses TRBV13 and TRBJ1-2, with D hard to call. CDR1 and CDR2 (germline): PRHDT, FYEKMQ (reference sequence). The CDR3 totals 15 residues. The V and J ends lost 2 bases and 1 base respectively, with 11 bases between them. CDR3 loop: CASSLRLESNYGYTF. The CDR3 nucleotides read TGTGCCAGCAGCTTAAGGCTAGAAAGTAACTATGGCTACACCTTC.

In DNA form, the CDR3 reads TGTGCCACCCGGACTAAACAAGAGACCCAGTACTTC. This gives the protein CATRTKQETQYF. The genes are TRBV2 and TRBJ2-5; D might be TRBD2 (6 bases). Germline values: CDR1 SNHLY, CDR2 FYNNEI. The germline V and J ends were trimmed by 10 bases and 2 bases, with 11 bases remaining between them. The CDR3 is 12 residues long.

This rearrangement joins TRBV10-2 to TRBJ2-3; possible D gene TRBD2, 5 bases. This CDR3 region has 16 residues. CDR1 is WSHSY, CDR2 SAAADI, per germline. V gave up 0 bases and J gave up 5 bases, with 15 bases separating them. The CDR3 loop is CASSESLAMLGDTQYF. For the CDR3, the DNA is TGCGCCAGCAGTGAGTCCCTAGCTATGTTAGGAGATACGCAGTATTTT.

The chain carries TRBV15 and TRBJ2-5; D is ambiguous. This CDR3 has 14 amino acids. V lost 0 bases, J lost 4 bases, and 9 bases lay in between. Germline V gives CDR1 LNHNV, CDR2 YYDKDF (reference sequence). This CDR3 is CATSRDLSAETQYF. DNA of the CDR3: TGTGCCACCAGCAGAGATCTCAGCGCAGAGACCCAGTACTTC.

CDR3 residues: CASSRDRLNTEAFF. CDR3 in DNA: TGTGCCAGCAGTCGGGACAGGTTGAACACTGAAGCTTTCTTT. V and J are TRBV6-1 and TRBJ1-1, with 8 bases fitting TRBD1. Germline V gene data show CDR1 as MNHNS and CDR2 as SASEGT. The trim removed 5 bases at V and 0 bases at J, leaving 2 bases unmatched. This CDR3 has 14 amino acids.

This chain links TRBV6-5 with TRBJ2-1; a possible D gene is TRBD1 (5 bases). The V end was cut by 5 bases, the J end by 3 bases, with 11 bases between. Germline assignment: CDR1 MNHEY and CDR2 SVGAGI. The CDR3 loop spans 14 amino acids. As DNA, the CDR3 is TGTGCCAGCAGTCCGGCGACAGTCTACAATGAGCAGTTCTTC. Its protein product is CASSPATVYNEQFF.

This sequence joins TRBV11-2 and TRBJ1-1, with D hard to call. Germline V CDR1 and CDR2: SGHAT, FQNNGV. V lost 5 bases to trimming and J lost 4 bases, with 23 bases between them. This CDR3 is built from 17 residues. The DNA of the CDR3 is TGTGCCAGCAGCCCAAAGACCCGTACCGACAAGCCCACTGAAGCTTTCTTT. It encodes CASSPKTRTDKPTEAFF.

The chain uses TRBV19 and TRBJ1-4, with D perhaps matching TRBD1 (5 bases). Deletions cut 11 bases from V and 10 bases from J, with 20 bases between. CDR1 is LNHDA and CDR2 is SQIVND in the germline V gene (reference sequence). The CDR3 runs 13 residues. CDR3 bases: TGTGCCGCTCATACCAACAGCGGGGGAAAACTGTTTTTT. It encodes CAAHTNSGGKLFF. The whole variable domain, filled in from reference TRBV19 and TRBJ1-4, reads DGGITQSPKYLFRKEGQNVTLSCEQNLNHDAMYWYRQDPGQGLRLIYYSQIVNDFQKGDIAEGYSVSREKKESFPLTVTSAQKNPTAFYLCAAHTNSGGKLFFGSGTQLSVL.

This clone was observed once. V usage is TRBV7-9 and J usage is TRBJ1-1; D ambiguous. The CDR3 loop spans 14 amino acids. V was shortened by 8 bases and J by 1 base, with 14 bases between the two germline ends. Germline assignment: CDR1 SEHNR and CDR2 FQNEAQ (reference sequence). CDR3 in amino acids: CASRRADANTEAFF. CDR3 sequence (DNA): TGTGCCAGCCGTAGGGCGGACGCGAACACTGAAGCTTTCTTT.

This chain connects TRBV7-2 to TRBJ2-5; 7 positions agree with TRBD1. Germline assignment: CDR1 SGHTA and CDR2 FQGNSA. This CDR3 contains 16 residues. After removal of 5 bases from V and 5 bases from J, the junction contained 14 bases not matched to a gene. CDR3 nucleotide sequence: TGTGCCAGCAGCCCGCCAAGGTCGACAGGGACGGAGACCCAGTACTTC. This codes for CASSPPRSTGTETQYF.

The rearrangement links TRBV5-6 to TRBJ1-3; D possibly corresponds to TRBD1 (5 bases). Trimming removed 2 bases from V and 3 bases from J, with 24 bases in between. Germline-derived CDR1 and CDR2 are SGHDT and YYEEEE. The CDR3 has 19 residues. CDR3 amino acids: CASSLIADRDAVGGNTIYF. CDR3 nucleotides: TGTGCCAGCAGCTTAATTGCTGACCGGGACGCCGTCGGTGGAAACACCATATATTTT.

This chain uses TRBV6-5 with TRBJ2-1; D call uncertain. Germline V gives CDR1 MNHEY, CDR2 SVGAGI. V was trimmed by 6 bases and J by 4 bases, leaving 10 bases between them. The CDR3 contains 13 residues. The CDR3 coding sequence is TGTGCCAGCAGCCCCAACACGTACAATGAGCAGTTCTTC. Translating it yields CASSPNTYNEQFF.

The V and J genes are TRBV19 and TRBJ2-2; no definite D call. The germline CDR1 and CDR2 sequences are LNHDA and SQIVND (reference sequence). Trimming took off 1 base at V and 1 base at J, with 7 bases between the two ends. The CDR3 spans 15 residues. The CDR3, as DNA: TGTGCCAGTAGTATAGCCAGGAAGAACACCGGGGAGCTGTTTTTT. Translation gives CASSIARKNTGELFF.

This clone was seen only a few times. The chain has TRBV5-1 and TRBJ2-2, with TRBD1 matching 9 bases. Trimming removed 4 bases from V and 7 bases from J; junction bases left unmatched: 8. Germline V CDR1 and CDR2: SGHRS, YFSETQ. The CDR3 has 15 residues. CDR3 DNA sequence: TGCGCCAGCAGCCCCTCCGACAGGGGGGTCGGGGAGCTGTTTTTT. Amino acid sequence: CASSPSDRGVGELFF.

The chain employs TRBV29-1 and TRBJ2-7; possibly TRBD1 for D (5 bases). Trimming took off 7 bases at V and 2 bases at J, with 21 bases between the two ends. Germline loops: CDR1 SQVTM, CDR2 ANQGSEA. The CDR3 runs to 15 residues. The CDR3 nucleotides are TGCAGCGCCTCAAGGGGCCGCCCACCCGCCTACGAGCAGTACTTC. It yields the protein CSASRGRPPAYEQYF.

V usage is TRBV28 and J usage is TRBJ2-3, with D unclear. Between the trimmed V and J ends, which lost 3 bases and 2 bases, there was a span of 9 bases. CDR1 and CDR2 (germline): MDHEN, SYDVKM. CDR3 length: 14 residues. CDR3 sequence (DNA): TGTGCCAGCAGTTTTGTCAGCTACACAGATACGCAGTATTTT. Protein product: CASSFVSYTDTQYF.

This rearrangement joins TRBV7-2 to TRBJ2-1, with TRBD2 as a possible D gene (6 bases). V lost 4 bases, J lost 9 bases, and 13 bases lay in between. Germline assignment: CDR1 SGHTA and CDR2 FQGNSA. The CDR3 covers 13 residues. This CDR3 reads CASSSHHGGEQFF. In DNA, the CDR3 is TGTGCCAGCAGCTCCCACCACGGGGGTGAGCAGTTCTTC.

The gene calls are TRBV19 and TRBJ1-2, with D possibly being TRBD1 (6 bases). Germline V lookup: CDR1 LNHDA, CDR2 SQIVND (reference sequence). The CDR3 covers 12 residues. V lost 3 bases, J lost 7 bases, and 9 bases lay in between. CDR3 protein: CASSIRGPGYTF. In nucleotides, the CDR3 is TGTGCCAGTAGTATTCGGGGGCCTGGCTACACCTTC.

Written as DNA, the CDR3 is TGTGCCAGCAGCTATCAGACAGGGACGTACACTGAAGCTTTCTTT. Its translation: CASSYQTGTYTEAFF. The V gene is TRBV11-2, the J gene TRBJ1-1; 7 nucleotides line up with TRBD1. V was clipped by 4 bases and J by 3 bases; unmatched bases: 8. Germline lookup yields CDR1 SGHAT and CDR2 FQNNGV. This CDR3 has 15 residues.

The CDR3 protein is CASSARVGGNQPQHF. CDR3 nucleotides: TGTGCCAGCAGTGCAAGGGTTGGGGGCAATCAGCCCCAGCATTTT. The rearrangement links TRBV2 to TRBJ1-5, with D unclear. The germline gives CDR1 SNHLY, CDR2 FYNNEI. Trimming took off 4 bases at V and 2 bases at J, with 12 bases between the two ends. The CDR3 totals 15 residues. Looking up the rest from reference TRBV2 and TRBJ1-5 gives the full variable domain: EPEVTQTPSHQVTQMGQEVILRCVPISNHLYFYWYRQILGQKVEFLVSFYNNEISEKSEIFDDQFSVERPDGSNFTLKIRSTKLEDSAMYFCASSARVGGNQPQHFGDGTRLSIL.

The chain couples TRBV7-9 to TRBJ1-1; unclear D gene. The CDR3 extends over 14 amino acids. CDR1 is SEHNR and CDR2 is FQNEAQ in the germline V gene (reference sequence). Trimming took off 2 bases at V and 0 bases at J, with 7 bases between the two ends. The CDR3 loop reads CASSLIGLNTEAFF. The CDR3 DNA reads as TGTGCCAGCAGCTTAATCGGACTGAACACTGAAGCTTTCTTT.

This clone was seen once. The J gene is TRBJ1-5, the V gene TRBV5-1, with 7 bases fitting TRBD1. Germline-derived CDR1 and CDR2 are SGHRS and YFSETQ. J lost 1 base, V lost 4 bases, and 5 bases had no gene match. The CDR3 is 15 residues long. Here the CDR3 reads CASSPGTESNQPQHF. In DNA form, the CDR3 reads TGCGCCAGCAGCCCGGGGACAGAAAGCAATCAGCCCCAGCATTTT.

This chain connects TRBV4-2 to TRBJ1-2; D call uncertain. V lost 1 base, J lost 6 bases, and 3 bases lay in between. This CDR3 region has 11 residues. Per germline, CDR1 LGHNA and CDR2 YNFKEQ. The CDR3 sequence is CASSQVDGYTF. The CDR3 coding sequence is TGTGCCAGCAGCCAAGTTGATGGCTACACCTTC.

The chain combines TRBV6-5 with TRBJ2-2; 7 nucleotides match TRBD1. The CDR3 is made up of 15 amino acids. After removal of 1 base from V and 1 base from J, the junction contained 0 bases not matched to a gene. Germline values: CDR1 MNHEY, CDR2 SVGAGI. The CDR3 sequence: CASSYWTGNTGELFF. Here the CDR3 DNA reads TGTGCCAGCAGTTACTGGACAGGGAACACCGGGGAGCTGTTTTTT.

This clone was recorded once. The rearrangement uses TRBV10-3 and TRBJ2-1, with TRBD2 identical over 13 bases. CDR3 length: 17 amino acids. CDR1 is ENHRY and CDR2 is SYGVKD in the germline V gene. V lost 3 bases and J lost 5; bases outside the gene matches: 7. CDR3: CAISEKLAGGIHNEQFF. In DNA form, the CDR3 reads TGTGCCATCAGTGAAAAACTAGCGGGAGGGATACACAATGAGCAGTTCTTC.

The CDR3 region is CSVSGQGDEQYF. The CDR3 DNA follows: TGCAGCGTATCGGGACAGGGGGACGAGCAGTACTTC. The J gene is TRBJ2-7, the V gene TRBV29-1; 11 bases match TRBD1. The CDR3 extends over 12 amino acids. Germline CDR1 reads SQVTM; CDR2 reads ANQGSEA. V dropped 6 bases and J dropped 5; count of bases not matched to a gene: 3.

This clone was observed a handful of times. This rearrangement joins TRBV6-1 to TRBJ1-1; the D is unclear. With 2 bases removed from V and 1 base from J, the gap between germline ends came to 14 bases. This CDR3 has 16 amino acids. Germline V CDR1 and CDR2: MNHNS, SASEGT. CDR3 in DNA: TGTGCCAGCAGTGAACCCCTTTTGACACCGAACACTGAAGCTTTCTTT. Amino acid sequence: CASSEPLLTPNTEAFF.